The present entry profiles one T cell receptor (beta chain) with its context. The germline CDR1 and CDR2 sequences are MRHNA and SNTAGT. CDR3 size: 13 residues. Trimming shortened V by 0 bases and J by 4 bases, and 3 bases separated the two germline ends. This sample was taken from a study of graft-versus-host responses after intestinal transplantation. Study as a whole: Isolated intestinal, liver-intestinal, or multivisceral transplants were what recipients had. All of the recipients had induction that used anti-thymocyte globulin, then tacrolimus and steroids for about 3 years.

Repertoires were generated with immunoSEQ multiplex PCR, while TCRdb's copy carries only in-frame clones and drops some. Found here are 35,000 to 55,000 clones, 90% to 95% of them singletons; the top ten hold under 7.5%. The sequence derives from a human patient who received an intestinal transplant, so some T cells may come from the graft donor. The source was PBMCs, collected about 800 days after a first intestinal transplant, on the day of a second. The chain joins TRBV6-4 to TRBJ2-2; D is ambiguous. The CDR3 nucleotides are TGTGCCAGCAGTGACTCTAGCACCGGGGAGCTGTTTTTT. It translates to CASSDSSTGELFF.